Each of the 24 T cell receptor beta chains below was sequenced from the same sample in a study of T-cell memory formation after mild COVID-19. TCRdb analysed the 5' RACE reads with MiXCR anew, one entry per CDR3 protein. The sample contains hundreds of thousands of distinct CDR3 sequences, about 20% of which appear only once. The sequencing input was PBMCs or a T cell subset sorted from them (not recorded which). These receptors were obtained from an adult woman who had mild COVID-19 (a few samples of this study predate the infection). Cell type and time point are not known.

The CDR3 sequence is CASSRGRELGYYNEQFF. CDR3 DNA: TGCGCCAGCAGCCGGGGGCGGGAGCTGGGGTACTACAATGAGCAGTTCTTC. The chain carries TRBV4-3 and TRBJ2-1; D perhaps matches TRBD2 (7 bases). Trimming cost V 4 bases and J 3 bases, with 19 bases left between them. The CDR3 has 17 amino acids. Per germline, CDR1 LGHNA and CDR2 YSLEER.

CDR3 residues: CASSFGRRGFTDTQYF. DNA for the CDR3: TGTGCCAGCAGTTTCGGTCGGCGGGGGTTCACAGATACGCAGTATTTT. The gene calls are TRBV27 and TRBJ2-3; 7 bases agree with TRBD2. CDR1 is MNHEY, CDR2 SMNVEV, per germline (reference sequence). Trimming at V came to 3 bases and at J to 2 bases, leaving 8 bases not matched to a gene. The CDR3 is 16 residues long.

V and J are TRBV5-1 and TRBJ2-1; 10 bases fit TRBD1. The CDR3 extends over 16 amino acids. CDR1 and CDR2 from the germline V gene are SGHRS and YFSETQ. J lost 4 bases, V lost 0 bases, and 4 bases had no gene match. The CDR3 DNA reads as TGCGCCAGCAGCTTGGTGGGACAGGGGCTTTACAATGAGCAGTTCTTC. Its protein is CASSLVGQGLYNEQFF.

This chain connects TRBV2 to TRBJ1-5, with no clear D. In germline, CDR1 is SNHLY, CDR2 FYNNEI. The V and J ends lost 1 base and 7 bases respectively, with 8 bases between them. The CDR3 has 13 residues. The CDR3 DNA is TGTGCCAGCAGTGAAGGCGCGCAACAGCCCCAGCATTTT. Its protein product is CASSEGAQQPQHF.

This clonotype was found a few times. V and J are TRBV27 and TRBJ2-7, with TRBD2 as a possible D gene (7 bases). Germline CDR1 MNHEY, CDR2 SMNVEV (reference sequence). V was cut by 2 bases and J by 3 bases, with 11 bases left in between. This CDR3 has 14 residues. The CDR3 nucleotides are TGTGCCAGCAGTTTAGGGGGGGCGTTCTACGAGCAGTACTTC. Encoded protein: CASSLGGAFYEQYF.

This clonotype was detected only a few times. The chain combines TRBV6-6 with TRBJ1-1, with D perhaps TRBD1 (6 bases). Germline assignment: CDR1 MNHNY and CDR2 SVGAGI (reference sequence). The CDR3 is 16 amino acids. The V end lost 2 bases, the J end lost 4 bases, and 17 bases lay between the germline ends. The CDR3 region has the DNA TGTGCCAGCAGTTACCACTCGGGCGACAGGAGCACTGAAGCTTTCTTT. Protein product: CASSYHSGDRSTEAFF.

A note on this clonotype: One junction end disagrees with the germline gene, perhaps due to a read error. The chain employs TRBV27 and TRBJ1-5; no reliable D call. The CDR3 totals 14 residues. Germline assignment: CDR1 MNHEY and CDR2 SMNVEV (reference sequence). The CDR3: CASSLRDPNKPQHF. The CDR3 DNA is TGTGCCAGCAGTTTAAGAGACCCCAATAAGCCCCAGCATTTT.

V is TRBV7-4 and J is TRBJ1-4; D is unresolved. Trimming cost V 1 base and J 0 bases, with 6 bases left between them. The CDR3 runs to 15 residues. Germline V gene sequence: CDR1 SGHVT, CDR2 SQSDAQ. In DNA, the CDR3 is TGTGCCAGCAGCTTAGATGGTCCAACTAATGAAAAACTGTTTTTT. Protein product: CASSLDGPTNEKLFF.

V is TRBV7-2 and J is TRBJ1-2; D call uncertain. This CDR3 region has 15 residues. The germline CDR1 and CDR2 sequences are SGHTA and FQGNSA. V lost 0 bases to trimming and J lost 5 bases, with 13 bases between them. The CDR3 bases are TGTGCCAGCAGCTTAGCTGTGGGAACGGCTTATGGCTACACCTTC. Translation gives CASSLAVGTAYGYTF.

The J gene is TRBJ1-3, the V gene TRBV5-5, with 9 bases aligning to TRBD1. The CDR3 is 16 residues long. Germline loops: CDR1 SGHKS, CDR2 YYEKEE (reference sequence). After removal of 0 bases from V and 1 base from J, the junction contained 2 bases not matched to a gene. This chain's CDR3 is CASSLGDRVSGNTIYF. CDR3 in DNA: TGTGCCAGCAGCTTGGGGGACAGGGTGTCTGGAAACACCATATATTTT.

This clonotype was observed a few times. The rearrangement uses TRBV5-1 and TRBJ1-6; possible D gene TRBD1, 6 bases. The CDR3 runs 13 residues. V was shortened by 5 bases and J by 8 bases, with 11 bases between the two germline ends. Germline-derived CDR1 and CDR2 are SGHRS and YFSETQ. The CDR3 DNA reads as TGCGCCAGCAGACGGGACACAGATTCACCCCTCCACTTT. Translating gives CASRRDTDSPLHF.

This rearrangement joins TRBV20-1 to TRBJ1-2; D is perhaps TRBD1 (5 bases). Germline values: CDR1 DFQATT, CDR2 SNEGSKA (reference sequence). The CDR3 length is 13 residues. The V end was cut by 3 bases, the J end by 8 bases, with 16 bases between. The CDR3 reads CSARDGAVGGYTF. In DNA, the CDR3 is TGCAGTGCTAGGGACGGGGCAGTGGGGGGCTACACCTTC.

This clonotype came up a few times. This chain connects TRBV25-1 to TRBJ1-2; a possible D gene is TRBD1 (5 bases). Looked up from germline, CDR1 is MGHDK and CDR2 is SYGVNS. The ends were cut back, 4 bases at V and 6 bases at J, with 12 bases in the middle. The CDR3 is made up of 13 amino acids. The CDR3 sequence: CASSAGTANGYTF. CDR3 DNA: TGTGCCAGCAGTGCAGGGACGGCGAATGGCTACACCTTC.

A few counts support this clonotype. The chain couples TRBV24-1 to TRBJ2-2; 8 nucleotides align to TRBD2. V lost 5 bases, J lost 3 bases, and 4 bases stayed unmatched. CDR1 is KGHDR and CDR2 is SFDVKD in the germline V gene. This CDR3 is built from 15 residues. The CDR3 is CATSGSGMYTGELFF. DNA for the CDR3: TGTGCCACCAGTGGTAGCGGGATGTACACCGGGGAGCTGTTTTTT.

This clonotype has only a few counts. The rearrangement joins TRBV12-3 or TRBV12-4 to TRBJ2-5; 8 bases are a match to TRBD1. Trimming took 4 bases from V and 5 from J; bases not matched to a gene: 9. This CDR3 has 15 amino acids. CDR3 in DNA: TGTGCCAGCAGTTACCTTCAGGGGGCGTACGAGACCCAGTACTTC. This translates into CASSYLQGAYETQYF.

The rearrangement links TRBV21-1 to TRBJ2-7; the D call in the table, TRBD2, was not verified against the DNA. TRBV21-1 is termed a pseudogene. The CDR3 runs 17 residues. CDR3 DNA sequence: TGTGCCAGCATCGAAAGTGAGGTGAGGGCCAGCTCCTACGAGCAGTACTTC. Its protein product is CASIESEVRASSYEQYF.

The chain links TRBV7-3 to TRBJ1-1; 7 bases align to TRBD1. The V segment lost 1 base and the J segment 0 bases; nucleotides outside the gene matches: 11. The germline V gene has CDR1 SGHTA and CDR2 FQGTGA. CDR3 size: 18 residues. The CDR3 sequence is CASSLNPTGTAMNTEAFF. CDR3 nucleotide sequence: TGTGCCAGCAGCTTAAACCCGACCGGGACAGCCATGAACACTGAAGCTTTCTTT.

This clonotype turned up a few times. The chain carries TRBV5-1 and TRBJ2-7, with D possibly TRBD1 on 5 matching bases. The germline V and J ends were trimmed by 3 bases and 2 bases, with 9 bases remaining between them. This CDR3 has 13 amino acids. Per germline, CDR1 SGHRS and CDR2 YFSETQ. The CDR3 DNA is TGCGCCAGCAGCTCGGAAGGGGCCTACGAGCAGTACTTC. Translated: CASSSEGAYEQYF.

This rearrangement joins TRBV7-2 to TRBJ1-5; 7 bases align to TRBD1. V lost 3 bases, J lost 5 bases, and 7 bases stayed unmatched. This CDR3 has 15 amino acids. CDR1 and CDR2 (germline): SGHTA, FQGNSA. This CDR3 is CASSLDRDSHQPQHF. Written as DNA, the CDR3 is TGTGCCAGCAGCTTGGACCGGGACAGTCATCAGCCCCAGCATTTT. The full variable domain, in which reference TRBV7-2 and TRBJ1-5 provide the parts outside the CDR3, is GAGVSQSPSNKVTEKGKDVELRCDPISGHTALYWYRQSLGQGLEFLIYFQGNSAPDKSGLPSDRFSAERTGGSVSTLTIQRTQQEDSAVYLCASSLDRDSHQPQHFGDGTRLSIL.

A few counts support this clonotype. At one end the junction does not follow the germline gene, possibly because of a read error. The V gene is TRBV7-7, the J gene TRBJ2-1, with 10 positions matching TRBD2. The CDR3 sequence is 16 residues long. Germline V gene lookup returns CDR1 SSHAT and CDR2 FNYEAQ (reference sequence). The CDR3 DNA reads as TGTGCTAGCAGCTTATGGGCTAGCGGGAGTAATGATGAGCAGTTCTTC. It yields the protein CASSLWASGSNDEQFF.

The CDR3 protein is CATQGSGTEAFF. CDR3 DNA sequence: TGTGCCACCCAGGGGTCTGGCACTGAAGCTTTCTTT. The gene calls are TRBV10-3 and TRBJ1-1; perhaps TRBD1 as D (6 bases). The length of the CDR3 is 12 residues. V lost 10 bases to trimming and J lost 4 bases, with 13 bases between them. The germline V gene has CDR1 ENHRY and CDR2 SYGVKD.

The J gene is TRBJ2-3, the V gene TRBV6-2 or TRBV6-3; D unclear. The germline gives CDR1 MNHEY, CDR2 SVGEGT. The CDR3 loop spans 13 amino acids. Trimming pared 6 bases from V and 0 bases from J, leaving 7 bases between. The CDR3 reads CASRELSTDTQYF. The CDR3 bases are TGTGCCAGCAGGGAGCTCAGCACAGATACGCAGTATTTT.

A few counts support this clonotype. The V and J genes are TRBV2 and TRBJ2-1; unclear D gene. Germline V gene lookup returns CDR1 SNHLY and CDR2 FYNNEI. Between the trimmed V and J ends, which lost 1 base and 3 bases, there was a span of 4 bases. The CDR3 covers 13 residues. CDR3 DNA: TGTGCCAGCAGTGAAGGTATCTACAATGAGCAGTTCTTC. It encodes CASSEGIYNEQFF. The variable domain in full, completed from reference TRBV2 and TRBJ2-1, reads EPEVTQTPSHQVTQMGQEVILRCVPISNHLYFYWYRQILGQKVEFLVSFYNNEISEKSEIFDDQFSVERPDGSNFTLKIRSTKLEDSAMYFCASSEGIYNEQFFGPGTRLTVL.

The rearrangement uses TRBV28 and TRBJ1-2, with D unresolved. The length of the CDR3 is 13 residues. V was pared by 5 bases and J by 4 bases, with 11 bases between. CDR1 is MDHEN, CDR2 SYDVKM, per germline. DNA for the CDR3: TGTGCCAGCAGTCCTTTATGGGTCTATGGCTACACCTTC. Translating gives CASSPLWVYGYTF.